What follows are 2 T cell receptor beta chains derived from one specimen sequenced in a study of shared clonotypes between healthy human individuals. Profiling relied on immunoSEQ multiplex PCR, and the TCRdb table lists in-frame clones only, not all of them. The sample shows some 650,000 clones, 95% to 98% of them seen only once. The sequenced material came from naive CD4+ T cells sorted from blood. Subset reported: CD45RA+ positively selected. All receptors come from a woman younger than 45 in good health.

The chain combines TRBV2 with TRBJ2-1, with D perhaps TRBD2 (6 bases). The CDR3 covers 15 residues. Trimming removed 3 bases at V and 0 bases at J, with 9 bases between. Per germline, CDR1 SNHLY and CDR2 FYNNEI. The CDR3: CASSERDPSYNEQFF. CDR3 sequence (DNA): TGTGCCAGCAGTGAGCGGGACCCCTCCTACAATGAGCAGTTCTTC.

The chain has TRBV7-4 and TRBJ2-2, with TRBD2 matching 14 bases. Losses at the gene ends were 2 bases for V and 6 bases for J; bases not matched to a gene: 11. The CDR3 has 19 amino acids. CDR1 is SGHVT, CDR2 SQSDAQ, per germline. The CDR3 is CASSLRGLAGVMEAGELFF. The CDR3, as DNA: TGTGCCAGCAGCTTAAGGGGACTAGCGGGAGTTATGGAGGCCGGGGAGCTGTTTTTT.